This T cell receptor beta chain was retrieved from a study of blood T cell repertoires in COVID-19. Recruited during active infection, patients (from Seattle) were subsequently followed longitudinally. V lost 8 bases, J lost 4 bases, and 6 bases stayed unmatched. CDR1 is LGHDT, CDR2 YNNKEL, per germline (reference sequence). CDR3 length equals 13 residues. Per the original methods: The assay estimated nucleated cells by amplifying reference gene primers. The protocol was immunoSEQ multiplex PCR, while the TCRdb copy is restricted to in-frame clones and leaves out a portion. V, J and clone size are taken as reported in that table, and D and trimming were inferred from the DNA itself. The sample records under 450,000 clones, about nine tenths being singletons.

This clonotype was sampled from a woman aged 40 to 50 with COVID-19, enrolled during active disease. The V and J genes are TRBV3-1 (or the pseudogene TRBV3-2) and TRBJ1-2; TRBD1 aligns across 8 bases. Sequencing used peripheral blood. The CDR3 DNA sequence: TGTGCCAGCCGCAGGCAGGGGGCCTATGGCTACACCTTC. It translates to CASRRQGAYGYTF.